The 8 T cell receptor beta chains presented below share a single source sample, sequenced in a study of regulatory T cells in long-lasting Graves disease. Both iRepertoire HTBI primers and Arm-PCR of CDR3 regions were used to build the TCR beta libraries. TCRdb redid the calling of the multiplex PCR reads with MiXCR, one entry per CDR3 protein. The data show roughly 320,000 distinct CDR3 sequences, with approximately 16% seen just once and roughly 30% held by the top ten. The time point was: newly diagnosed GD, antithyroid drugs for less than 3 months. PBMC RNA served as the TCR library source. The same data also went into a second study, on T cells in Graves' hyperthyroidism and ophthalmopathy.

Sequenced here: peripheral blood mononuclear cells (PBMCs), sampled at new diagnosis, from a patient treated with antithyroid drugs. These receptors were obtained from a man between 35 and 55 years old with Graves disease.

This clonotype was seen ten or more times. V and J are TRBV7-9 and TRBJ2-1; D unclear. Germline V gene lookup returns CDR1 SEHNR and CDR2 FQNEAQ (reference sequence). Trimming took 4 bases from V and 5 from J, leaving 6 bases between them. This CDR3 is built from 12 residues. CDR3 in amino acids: CASSSRNNEQFF. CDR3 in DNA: TGTGCCAGCAGCTCTAGAAACAATGAGCAGTTCTTC.

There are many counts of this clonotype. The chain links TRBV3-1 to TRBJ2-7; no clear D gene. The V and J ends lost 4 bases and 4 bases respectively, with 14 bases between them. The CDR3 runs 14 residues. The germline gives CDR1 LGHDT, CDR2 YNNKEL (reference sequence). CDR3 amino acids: CASSRDPARYEQYF. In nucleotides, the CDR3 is TGTGCCAGCAGCCGAGATCCCGCTAGATACGAGCAGTACTTC.

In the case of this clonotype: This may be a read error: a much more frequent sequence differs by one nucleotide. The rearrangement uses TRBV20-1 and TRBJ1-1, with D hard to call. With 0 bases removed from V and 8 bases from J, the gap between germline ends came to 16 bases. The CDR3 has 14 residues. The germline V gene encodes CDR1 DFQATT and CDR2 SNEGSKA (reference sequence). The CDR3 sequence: CSARERSGSTEAFF. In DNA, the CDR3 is TGCAGTGCTAGAGAACGGTCCGGCTCCACGGAAGCTTTCTTT.

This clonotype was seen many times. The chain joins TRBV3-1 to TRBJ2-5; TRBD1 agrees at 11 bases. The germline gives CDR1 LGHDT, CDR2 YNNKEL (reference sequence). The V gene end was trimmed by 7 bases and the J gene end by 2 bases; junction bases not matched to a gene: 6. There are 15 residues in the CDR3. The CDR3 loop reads CASTQGQGGQETQYF. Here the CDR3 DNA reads TGTGCCAGCACCCAGGGACAGGGGGGTCAAGAGACCCAGTACTTC.

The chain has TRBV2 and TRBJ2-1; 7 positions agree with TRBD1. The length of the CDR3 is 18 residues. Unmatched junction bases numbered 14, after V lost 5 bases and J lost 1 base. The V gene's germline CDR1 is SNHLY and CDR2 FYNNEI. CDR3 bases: TGTGCCAGCAGTCATCCGTCCGGGACAGTTTTGTCCTACAATGAGCAGTTCTTC. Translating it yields CASSHPSGTVLSYNEQFF.

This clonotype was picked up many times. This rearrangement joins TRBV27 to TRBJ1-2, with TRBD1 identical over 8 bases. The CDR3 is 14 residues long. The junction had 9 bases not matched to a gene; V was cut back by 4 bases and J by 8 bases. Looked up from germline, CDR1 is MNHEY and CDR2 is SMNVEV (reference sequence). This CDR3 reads CASSSGQGTGGYTF. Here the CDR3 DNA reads TGTGCCAGCAGTTCCGGACAGGGAACGGGAGGCTACACCTTC.

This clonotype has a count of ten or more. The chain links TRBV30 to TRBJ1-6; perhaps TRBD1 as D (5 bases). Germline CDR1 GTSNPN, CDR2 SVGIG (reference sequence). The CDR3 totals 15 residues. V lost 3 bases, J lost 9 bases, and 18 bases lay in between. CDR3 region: CAWSAGGRGVSPLHF. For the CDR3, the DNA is TGTGCCTGGAGCGCCGGGGGTAGAGGGGTTTCACCCCTCCACTTT.

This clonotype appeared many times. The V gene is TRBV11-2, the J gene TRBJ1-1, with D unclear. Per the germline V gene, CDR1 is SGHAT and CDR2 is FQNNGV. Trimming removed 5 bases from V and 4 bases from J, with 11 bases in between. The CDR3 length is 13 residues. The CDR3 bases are TGTGCCAGCAGCCGGACCCCCGGCACTGAAGCTTTCTTT. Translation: CASSRTPGTEAFF.